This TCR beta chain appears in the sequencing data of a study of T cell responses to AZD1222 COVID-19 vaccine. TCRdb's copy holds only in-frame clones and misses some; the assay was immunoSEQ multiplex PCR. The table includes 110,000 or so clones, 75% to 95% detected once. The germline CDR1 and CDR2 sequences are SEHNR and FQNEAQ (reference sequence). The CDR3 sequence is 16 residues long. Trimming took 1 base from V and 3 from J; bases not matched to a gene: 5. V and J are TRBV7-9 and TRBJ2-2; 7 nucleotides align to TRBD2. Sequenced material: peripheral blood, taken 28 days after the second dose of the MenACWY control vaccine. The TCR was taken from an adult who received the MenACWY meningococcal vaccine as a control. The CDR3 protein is CASSLVPGGYTGELFF. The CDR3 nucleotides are TGTGCCAGCAGCTTAGTCCCGGGAGGATACACCGGGGAGCTGTTTTTT.